The source of this TCR beta chain is a study of beta chain features in type 1 diabetes. Investigators reverse transcribed all isolated RNA, so they sequenced expressed TCRB transcripts. The table came from immunoSEQ multiplex PCR; TCRdb's copy has only in-frame clones and leaves some out. The profile shows roughly 730,000 clones, around an eighth of them singletons. The study's findings and limits: The question left open here concerned HLA type influencing TCRB rearrangement. Among patients with Type 1 diabetes, TCRB CDR3s were moderately but significantly shorter in every one of the four CD4+ subsets.

The CDR3 loop spans 17 amino acids. The germline CDR1 and CDR2 sequences are MNHNS and SASEGT. The V end was cut by 1 base, the J end by 4 bases, with 17 bases between. Post-sort purity exceeded 95% for all sorted populations. Notes on this clone: Its antigen remains unknown.

The genes are TRBV6-1 and TRBJ1-5, with D tentatively TRBD1 (6 bases). The sequencing input was naive CD4+ T cells from blood. The TCR was taken from a young man with type 1 diabetes. CDR3 bases: TGTGCCAGCAGTGAAGGGGGGCATTTACGTAGGAATCAGCCCCAGCATTTT. This encodes CASSEGGHLRRNQPQHF.